This passage covers 13 T cell receptor beta chains from one sample sequenced in a study of control samples from healthy donors and cancer patients. Profiling relied on immunoSEQ multiplex PCR, and the TCRdb table lists in-frame clones only, not all of them. The profile shows 120,000 to 150,000 clones, roughly 92% of them singletons. The specimen was blood. The receptors come from a man aged 35-49 years in good health.

In nucleotides, the CDR3 is TGTGCCAGCAGCGCGGGGGGGGAGCAGTACTTC. Translation gives CASSAGGEQYF. The V call is TRBV11-2, the J call TRBJ2-7; 9 positions match TRBD2. Trimming removed 5 bases from V and 7 bases from J; junction bases left unmatched: 0. Germline CDR1 is SGHAT and CDR2 is FQNNGV. The CDR3 totals 11 residues.

This rearrangement joins TRBV4-3 to TRBJ2-1, with D perhaps matching TRBD2 (6 bases). The CDR3 is 18 residues long. V lost 1 base to trimming and J lost 7 bases, with 23 bases between them. From germline, CDR1 is LGHNA and CDR2 YSLEER. Here the CDR3 reads CASSQVDGPAGPGNEQFF. The CDR3 DNA reads TGCGCCAGCAGCCAAGTTGACGGACCCGCGGGGCCGGGTAATGAGCAGTTCTTC.

This chain uses TRBV5-1 with TRBJ1-6; 7 bases are a match to TRBD1. The length of the CDR3 is 15 residues. Germline CDR1 reads SGHRS; CDR2 reads YFSETQ. The V and J ends lost 0 bases and 5 bases, in that order; junction bases with no gene match: 2. CDR3 loop: CASSLDGQDNSPLHF. The CDR3 nucleotides are TGCGCCAGCAGCTTGGACGGACAGGATAATTCACCCCTCCACTTT.

CDR3: CASSPIYNYGYTF. CDR3 bases: TGTGCCAGCAGTCCTATCTATAACTATGGCTACACCTTC. The chain joins TRBV27 to TRBJ1-2; no clear D. Trimming removed 5 bases from V and 1 base from J, with 8 bases in between. Looked up from germline, CDR1 is MNHEY and CDR2 is SMNVEV (reference sequence). The CDR3 is 13 amino acids.

The rearrangement joins TRBV4-1 to TRBJ1-4; 9 nucleotides line up with TRBD1. In germline, CDR1 is MGHRA, CDR2 YSYEKL. V gave up 5 bases and J gave up 12 bases; unmatched junction bases: 16. The CDR3 totals 16 residues. CDR3 residues: CASSTPRNRGLGELFF. For the CDR3, the DNA is TGCGCCAGCAGCACTCCAAGGAACAGGGGGCTTGGGGAACTGTTTTTT.

The rearrangement joins TRBV2 to TRBJ2-1, with D perhaps TRBD2 (6 bases). V was trimmed by 0 bases and J by 6 bases, leaving 12 bases between them. This CDR3 spans 15 amino acids. Germline V gene lookup returns CDR1 SNHLY and CDR2 FYNNEI. The CDR3 DNA reads TGTGCCAGCAGTGAAGCTCTCCGGGGAGGCAATGAGCAGTTCTTC. It is translated as CASSEALRGGNEQFF.

The rearrangement joins TRBV6-6 to TRBJ2-4; D uncertain. CDR1 MNHNY and CDR2 SVGAGI come from the germline V gene (reference sequence). V was shortened by 6 bases and J by 0 bases, with 9 bases between the two germline ends. The CDR3 is made up of 14 amino acids. The CDR3 DNA is TGTGCCAGCAGACTTACAATAGCCAAAAACATTCAGTACTTC. Encoded protein: CASRLTIAKNIQYF.

The gene calls are TRBV11-2 and TRBJ1-4, with unresolved D. The length of the CDR3 is 15 residues. V was cut by 0 bases and J by 4 bases, with 9 bases left in between. CDR1 is SGHAT, CDR2 FQNNGV, per germline. The CDR3 coding sequence is TGTGCCAGCAGCTTAGAGTGGCAGAGTAATGAAAAACTGTTTTTT. Protein sequence: CASSLEWQSNEKLFF.

The rearrangement joins TRBV2 to TRBJ2-5; D gene unclear. Germline assignment: CDR1 SNHLY and CDR2 FYNNEI. The V end was cut by 11 bases, the J end by 5 bases, with 12 bases between. CDR3 length equals 11 residues. DNA for the CDR3: TGTGCCTCCGCCCTGGGGGAGACCCAGTACTTC. As protein: CASALGETQYF.

This clone was counted a single time. The rearrangement uses TRBV6-2 or TRBV6-3 and TRBJ1-1, with D perhaps matching TRBD1 (5 bases). This CDR3 is 15 amino acids long. The germline V gene has CDR1 MNHEY and CDR2 SVGEGT. Trimming removed 4 bases from V and 3 bases from J, with 15 bases in between. The CDR3 spells CASSSPPGGYTEAFF. The CDR3 coding sequence is TGTGCCAGCAGTTCCCCCCCGGGGGGTTACACTGAAGCTTTCTTT.

The chain links TRBV6-1 to TRBJ2-7; D may be TRBD2 (6 bases). Germline CDR1 MNHNS, CDR2 SASEGT. The CDR3 is made up of 12 amino acids. V lost 4 bases, J lost 3 bases, and 7 bases lay in between. The CDR3 region has the DNA TGTGCCAGCAGTGGAGCGGGCTACGAGCAGTACTTC. It specifies CASSGAGYEQYF.

The chain links TRBV14 to TRBJ1-5, with TRBD1 matching 7 bases. The CDR3 sequence is 14 residues long. With V trimmed by 10 bases and J by 5 bases, 11 bases remained unmatched. Germline loops: CDR1 SGHDN, CDR2 FVKESK. DNA of the CDR3: TGTGCCATCAAAACAGGGGCGGGGGATCAGCCCCAGCATTTT. This gives the protein CAIKTGAGDQPQHF.

The chain uses TRBV6-1 and TRBJ2-7; 15 nucleotides match TRBD2. Per germline, CDR1 MNHNS and CDR2 SASEGT. This CDR3 comprises 19 residues. With 4 bases clipped from V and 4 bases from J, the junction kept 14 bases outside the gene matches. CDR3 in amino acids: CASSGRGTWTSGRGYEQYF. The CDR3 nucleotides read TGTGCCAGCAGTGGTAGGGGAACTTGGACTAGCGGGAGGGGGTACGAGCAGTACTTC.